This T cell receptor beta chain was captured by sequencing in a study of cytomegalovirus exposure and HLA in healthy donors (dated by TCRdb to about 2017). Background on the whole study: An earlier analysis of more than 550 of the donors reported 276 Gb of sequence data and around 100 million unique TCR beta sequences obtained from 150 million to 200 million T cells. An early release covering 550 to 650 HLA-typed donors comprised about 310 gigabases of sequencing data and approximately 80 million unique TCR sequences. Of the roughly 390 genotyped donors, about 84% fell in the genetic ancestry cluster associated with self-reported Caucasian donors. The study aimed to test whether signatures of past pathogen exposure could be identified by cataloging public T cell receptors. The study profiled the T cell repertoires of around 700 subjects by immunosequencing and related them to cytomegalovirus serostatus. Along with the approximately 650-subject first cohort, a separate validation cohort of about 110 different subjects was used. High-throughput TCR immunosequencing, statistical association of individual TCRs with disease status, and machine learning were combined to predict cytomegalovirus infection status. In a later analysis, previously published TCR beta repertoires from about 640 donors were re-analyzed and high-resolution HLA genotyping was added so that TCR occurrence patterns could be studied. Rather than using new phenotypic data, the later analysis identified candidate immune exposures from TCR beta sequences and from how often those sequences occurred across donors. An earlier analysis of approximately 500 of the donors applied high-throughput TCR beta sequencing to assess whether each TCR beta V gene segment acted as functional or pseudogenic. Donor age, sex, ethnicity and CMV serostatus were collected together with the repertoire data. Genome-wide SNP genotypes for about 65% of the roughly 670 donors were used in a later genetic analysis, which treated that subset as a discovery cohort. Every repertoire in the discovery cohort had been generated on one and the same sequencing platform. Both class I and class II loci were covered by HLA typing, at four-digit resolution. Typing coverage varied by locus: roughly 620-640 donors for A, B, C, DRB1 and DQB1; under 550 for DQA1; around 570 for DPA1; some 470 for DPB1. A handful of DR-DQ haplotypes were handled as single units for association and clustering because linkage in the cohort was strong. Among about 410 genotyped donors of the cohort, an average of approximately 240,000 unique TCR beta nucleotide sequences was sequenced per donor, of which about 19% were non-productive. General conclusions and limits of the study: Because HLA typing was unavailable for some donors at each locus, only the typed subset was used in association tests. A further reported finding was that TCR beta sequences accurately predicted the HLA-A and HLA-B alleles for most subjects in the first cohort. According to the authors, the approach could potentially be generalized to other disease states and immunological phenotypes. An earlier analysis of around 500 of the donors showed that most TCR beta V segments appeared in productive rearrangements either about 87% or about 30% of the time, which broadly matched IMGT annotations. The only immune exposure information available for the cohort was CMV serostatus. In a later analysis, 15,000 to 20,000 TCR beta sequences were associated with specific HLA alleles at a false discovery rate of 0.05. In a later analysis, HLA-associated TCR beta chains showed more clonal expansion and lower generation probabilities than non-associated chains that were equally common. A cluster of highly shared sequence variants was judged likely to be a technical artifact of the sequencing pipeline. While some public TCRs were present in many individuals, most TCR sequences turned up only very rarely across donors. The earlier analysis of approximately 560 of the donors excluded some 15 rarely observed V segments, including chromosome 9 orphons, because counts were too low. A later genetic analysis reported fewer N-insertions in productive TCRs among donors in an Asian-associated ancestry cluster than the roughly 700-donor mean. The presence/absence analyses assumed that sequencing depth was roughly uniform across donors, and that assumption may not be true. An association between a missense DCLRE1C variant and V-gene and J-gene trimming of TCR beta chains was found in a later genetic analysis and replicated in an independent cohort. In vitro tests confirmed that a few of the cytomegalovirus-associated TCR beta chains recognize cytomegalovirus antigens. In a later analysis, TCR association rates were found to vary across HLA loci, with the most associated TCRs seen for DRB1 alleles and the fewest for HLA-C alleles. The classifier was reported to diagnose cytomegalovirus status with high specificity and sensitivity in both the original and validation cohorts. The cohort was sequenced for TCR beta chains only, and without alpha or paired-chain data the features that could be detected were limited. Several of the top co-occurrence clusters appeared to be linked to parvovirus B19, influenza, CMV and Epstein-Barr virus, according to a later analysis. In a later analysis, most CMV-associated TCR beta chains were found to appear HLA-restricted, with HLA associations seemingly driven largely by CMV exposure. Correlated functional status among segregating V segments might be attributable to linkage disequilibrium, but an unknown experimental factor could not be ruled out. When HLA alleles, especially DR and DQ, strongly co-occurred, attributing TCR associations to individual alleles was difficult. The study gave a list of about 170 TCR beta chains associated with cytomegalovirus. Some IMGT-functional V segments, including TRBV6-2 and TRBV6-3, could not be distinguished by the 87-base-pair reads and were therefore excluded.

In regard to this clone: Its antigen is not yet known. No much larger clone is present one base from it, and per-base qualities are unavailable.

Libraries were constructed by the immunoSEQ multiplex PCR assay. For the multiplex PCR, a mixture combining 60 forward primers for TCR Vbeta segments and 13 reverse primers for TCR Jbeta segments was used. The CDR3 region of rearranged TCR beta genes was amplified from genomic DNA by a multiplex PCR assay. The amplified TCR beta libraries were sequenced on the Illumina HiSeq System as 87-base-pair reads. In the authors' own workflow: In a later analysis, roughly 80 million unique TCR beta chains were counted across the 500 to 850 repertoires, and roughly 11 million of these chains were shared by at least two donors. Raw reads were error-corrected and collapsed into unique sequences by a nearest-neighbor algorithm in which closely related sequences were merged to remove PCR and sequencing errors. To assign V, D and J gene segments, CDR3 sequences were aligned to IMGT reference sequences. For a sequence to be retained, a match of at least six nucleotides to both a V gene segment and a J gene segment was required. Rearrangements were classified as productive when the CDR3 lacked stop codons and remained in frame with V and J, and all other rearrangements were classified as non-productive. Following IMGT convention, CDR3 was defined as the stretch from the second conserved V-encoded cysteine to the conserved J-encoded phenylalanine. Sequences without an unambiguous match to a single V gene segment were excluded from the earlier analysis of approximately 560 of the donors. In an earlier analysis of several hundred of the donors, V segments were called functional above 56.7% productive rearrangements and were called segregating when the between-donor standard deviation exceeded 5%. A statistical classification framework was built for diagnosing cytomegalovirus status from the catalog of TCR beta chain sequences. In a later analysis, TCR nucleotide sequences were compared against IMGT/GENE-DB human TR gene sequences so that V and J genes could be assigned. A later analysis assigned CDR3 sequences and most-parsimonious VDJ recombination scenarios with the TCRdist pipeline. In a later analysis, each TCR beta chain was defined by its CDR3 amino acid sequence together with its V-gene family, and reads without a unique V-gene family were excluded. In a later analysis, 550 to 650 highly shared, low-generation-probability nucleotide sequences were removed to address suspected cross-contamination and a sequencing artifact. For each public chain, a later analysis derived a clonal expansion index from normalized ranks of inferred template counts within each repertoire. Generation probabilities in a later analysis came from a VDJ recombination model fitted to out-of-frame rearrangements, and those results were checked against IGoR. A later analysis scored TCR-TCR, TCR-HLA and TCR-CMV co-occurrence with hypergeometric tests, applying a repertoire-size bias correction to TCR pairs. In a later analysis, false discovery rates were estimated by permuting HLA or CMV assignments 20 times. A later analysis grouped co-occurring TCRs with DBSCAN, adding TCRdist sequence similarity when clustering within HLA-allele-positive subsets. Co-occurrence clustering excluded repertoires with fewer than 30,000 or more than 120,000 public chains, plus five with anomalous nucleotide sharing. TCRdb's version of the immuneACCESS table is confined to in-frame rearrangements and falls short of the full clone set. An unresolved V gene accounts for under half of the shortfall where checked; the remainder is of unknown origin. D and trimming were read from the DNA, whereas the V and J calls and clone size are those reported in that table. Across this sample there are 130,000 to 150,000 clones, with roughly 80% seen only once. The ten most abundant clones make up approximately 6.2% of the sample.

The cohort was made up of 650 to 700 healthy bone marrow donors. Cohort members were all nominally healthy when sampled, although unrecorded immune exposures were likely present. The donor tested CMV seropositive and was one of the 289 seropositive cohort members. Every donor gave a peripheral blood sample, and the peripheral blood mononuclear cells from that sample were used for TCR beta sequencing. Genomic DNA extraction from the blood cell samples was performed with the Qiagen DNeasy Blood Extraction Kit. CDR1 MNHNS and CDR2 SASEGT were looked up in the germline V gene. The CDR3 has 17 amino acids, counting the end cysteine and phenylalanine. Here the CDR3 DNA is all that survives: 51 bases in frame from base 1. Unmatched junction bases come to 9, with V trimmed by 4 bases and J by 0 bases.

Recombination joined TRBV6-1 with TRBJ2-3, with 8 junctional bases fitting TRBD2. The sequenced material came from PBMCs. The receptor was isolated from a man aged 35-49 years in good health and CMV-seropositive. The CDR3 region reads CASSALPAGGSTDTQYF. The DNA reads TGTGCCAGCAGTGCCCTACCGGCGGGAGGAAGCACAGATACGCAGTATTTT.